These 12 T cell receptor beta chains share one sample of origin, sequenced in a study of cytomegalovirus exposure and HLA in healthy donors. The study ran its PCR with 60 Vbeta and 13 Jbeta primers. The assay was immunoSEQ multiplex PCR, and TCRdb's table has in-frame clones only and misses some. The repertoire holds 95,000 to 120,000 clones, with 67% as singletons. Sequences were obtained from PBMCs. These receptors were obtained from a man aged 18-30 years in good health and CMV-seropositive.

The chain links TRBV2 to TRBJ2-4, with a possible D match to TRBD1 (8 bases). The length of the CDR3 is 15 residues. CDR1 SNHLY and CDR2 FYNNEI come from the germline V gene. Trimming pared 8 bases from V and 15 bases from J, leaving 29 bases between. The CDR3 loop reads CASARETGGGLSGYF. CDR3 nucleotides: TGTGCCAGCGCAAGGGAAACAGGGGGGGGTTTATCTGGGTACTTC.

The rearrangement links TRBV6-5 to TRBJ2-7; D may be TRBD2 (6 bases). Germline lookup yields CDR1 MNHEY and CDR2 SVGAGI. CDR3 length: 15 residues. V dropped 6 bases and J dropped 6 bases, with 21 bases sitting between them. CDR3 amino acids: CASSPRWSAEGEQYF. The CDR3 nucleotides read TGTGCCAGCAGCCCTAGGTGGTCGGCGGAGGGCGAGCAGTACTTC.

This clone was detected once. The chain combines TRBV6-5 with TRBJ1-5, with TRBD1 identical over 7 bases. Germline CDR1 and CDR2: MNHEY and SVGAGI. V was clipped by 4 bases and J by 4 bases; unmatched bases: 1. CDR3 length: 13 amino acids. CDR3 bases: TGTGCCAGCAGTTGGGACAGAAATCAGCCCCAGCATTTT. This codes for CASSWDRNQPQHF.

V gene TRBV15 combines with J gene TRBJ2-3; maybe TRBD1 (6 bases). With 2 bases removed from V and 0 bases from J, the gap between germline ends came to 24 bases. CDR1 and CDR2 (germline): LNHNV, YYDKDF (reference sequence). CDR3 length: 20 residues. The CDR3 DNA reads as TGTGCCACCAGCAGAACCCCAAAGTTGACAGGCCCCTTTAGCACAGATACGCAGTATTTT. Translation: CATSRTPKLTGPFSTDTQYF.

This chain links TRBV2 with TRBJ2-2, with 9 bases identical to TRBD2. Germline V CDR1 and CDR2: SNHLY, FYNNEI. V trimming: 6 bases; J trimming: 5 bases; junction bases outside the gene matches: 7. There are 15 residues in the CDR3. Here the CDR3 reads CASSFSGGITGELFF. The CDR3 nucleotides read TGTGCCAGCAGCTTTAGCGGGGGCATTACCGGGGAGCTGTTTTTT.

The chain links TRBV21-1 to TRBJ2-7; the table's TRBD2 call for D was not verified on the DNA. TRBV21-1 is classified as a pseudogene. The CDR3 spans 17 residues. This CDR3 reads CASSKDSGRGGCYEQYV. The CDR3 DNA follows: TGTGCCAGCAGCAAAGACTCGGGGCGGGGGGGCTGCTACGAGCAGTACGTC.

The genes are TRBV7-9 and TRBJ1-5, with 7 bases fitting TRBD1. The J segment lost 0 bases and the V segment lost 1 base, leaving 6 bases of the junction unmatched. Germline loops: CDR1 SEHNR, CDR2 FQNEAQ (reference sequence). This CDR3 contains 17 residues. The CDR3: CASSLGGTAYSNQPQHF. CDR3 bases: TGTGCCAGCAGCTTAGGGGGGACAGCGTATAGCAATCAGCCCCAGCATTTT.

The J gene is TRBJ1-6, the V gene TRBV6-5; D gene uncertain. The CDR3 is 16 amino acids. V lost 2 bases and J lost 2, with 10 bases in between. Germline V gene lookup returns CDR1 MNHEY and CDR2 SVGAGI. The CDR3 loop is CASSYLSTAYNSPLHF. The DNA for the CDR3 is TGTGCCAGCAGTTACCTTTCCACAGCCTATAATTCACCCCTCCACTTT.

Of note for this clone: At the DNA level, this CDR3 is encoded by other sequences in the same sample as well. This rearrangement joins TRBV2 to TRBJ2-1, with D tentatively TRBD2 (7 bases). The CDR3 extends over 15 amino acids. Trimming took 6 bases from V and 0 from J, leaving 12 bases between them. The germline V gene has CDR1 SNHLY and CDR2 FYNNEI. Written as DNA, the CDR3 is TGTGCCAGCAGGCGCGGGGGCTCCTCCTACAATGAGCAGTTCTTC. Its translation is CASRRGGSSYNEQFF.

This clone was detected ten times or more. Other DNA sequences within the sample encode an identical CDR3. The chain is built from TRBV6-4 and TRBJ2-3, with TRBD2 matching 13 bases. The CDR3 consists of 15 residues. V gave up 6 bases and J gave up 1 base; unmatched junction bases: 1. Germline V lookup: CDR1 MRHNA, CDR2 SNTAGT. The CDR3 region has the DNA TGTGCCAGCAGCGGGACTAGCGGGGGCACAGATACGCAGTATTTT. It is translated as CASSGTSGGTDTQYF.

This chain connects TRBV29-1 to TRBJ1-3; perhaps TRBD1 as D (6 bases). The CDR3 consists of 14 residues. V was trimmed by 1 base and J by 2 bases, leaving 9 bases between them. Germline V gene data show CDR1 as SQVTM and CDR2 as ANQGSEA. CDR3 amino acids: CSVEGAGAGNTIYF. DNA of the CDR3: TGCAGCGTTGAAGGGGCAGGGGCTGGAAACACCATATATTTT. Drawing the rest from reference TRBV29-1 and TRBJ1-3, the complete variable domain is SAVISQKPSRDICQRGTSLTIQCQVDSQVTMMFWYRQQPGQSLTLIATANQGSEATYESGFVIDKFPISRPNLTFSTLTVSNMSPEDSSIYLCSVEGAGAGNTIYFGEGSWLTVV.

This clone was found a few times. The chain combines TRBV9 with TRBJ2-4, with TRBD2 matching 7 bases. The germline gives CDR1 SGDLS, CDR2 YYNGEE. V was pared by 0 bases and J by 2 bases, with 5 bases of the junction left unmatched. This CDR3 region has 16 residues. The CDR3 is CASSVGSGGPKNIQYF. In DNA, the CDR3 is TGTGCCAGCAGCGTAGGTTCGGGGGGACCCAAAAACATTCAGTACTTC.